What follows are 2 T cell receptor beta chains derived from one specimen sequenced in a study of graft-versus-host responses after intestinal transplantation. For these TCRs, the target antigens are not known. Assay: immunoSEQ multiplex PCR; the TCRdb copy retains only in-frame clones and omits some. Of about 110,000 clones in the sample, 87% are singletons; the top ten hold roughly 0.64%. This specimen was unstimulated CD4+ T cells sorted from spleen or lymph node cells, taken before transplant. The receptors originated from a human donor who was the organ donor for an intestinal transplant.

This clone has more than one count but fewer than ten. The V and J genes are TRBV4-1 and TRBJ2-7; no clear D. This CDR3 region has 15 residues. Trimming left V 1 base short and J 7 bases short, with 17 bases between. CDR1 and CDR2 (germline): MGHRA, YSYEKL. The CDR3 sequence: CASSQGRSEPGEQYF. DNA of the CDR3: TGCGCCAGCAGCCAAGGTCGGTCGGAACCCGGGGAGCAGTACTTC.

The chain is built from TRBV7-6 and TRBJ1-4; the D is unclear. Trimming took off 5 bases at V and 6 bases at J, with 19 bases between the two ends. From germline, CDR1 is SGHVS and CDR2 FNYEAQ. There are 16 residues in the CDR3. CDR3 in amino acids: CASSPLVLGEYEKLFF. The CDR3 DNA reads as TGTGCCAGCAGCCCCCTTGTCCTCGGGGAATATGAAAAACTGTTTTTT.